Following are 24 T cell receptor beta chains from one sample sequenced in a study of immune evolution from preneoplasia to lung adenocarcinoma. The assay was immunoSEQ multiplex PCR, and TCRdb's table has in-frame clones only and misses some. The sample lists around 3,800 clones; roughly 81% were seen once. Sequenced sample: FFPE minimally invasive lung adenocarcinoma tissue. These receptors originate from a person aged 55 to 79 with lung adenocarcinoma.

The chain joins TRBV25-1 to TRBJ2-5, with 9 bases fitting TRBD1. Germline loops: CDR1 MGHDK, CDR2 SYGVNS. This CDR3 region has 14 residues. J was trimmed by 1 base and V by 6 bases; bases with no gene match: 3. The CDR3 loop reads CASRDRGIQETQYF. In nucleotides, the CDR3 is TGTGCCAGCAGGGACAGGGGAATCCAAGAGACCCAGTACTTC.

This chain joins TRBV4-1 and TRBJ2-2, with TRBD2 matching 8 bases. This CDR3 contains 16 residues. Germline assignment: CDR1 MGHRA and CDR2 YSYEKL. J was trimmed by 7 bases and V by 2 bases; bases with no gene match: 9. As DNA, the CDR3 is TGCGCCAGCAGCCAAAAGATGGTAGCGGGGAACGGGGAGCTGTTTTTT. Amino acid sequence: CASSQKMVAGNGELFF.

The chain recombines TRBV5-1 with TRBJ2-1; the match to TRBD1 covers 7 bases. V lost 4 bases, J lost 10 bases, and 11 bases stayed unmatched. Germline V lookup: CDR1 SGHRS, CDR2 YFSETQ. The CDR3 loop spans 14 amino acids. CDR3 DNA: TGCGCCAGCAGCATAACGACAGGGCAAGAAGAGCAGTTCTTC. Translation gives CASSITTGQEEQFF.

Note on this clone: An end of the junction does not agree with germline; a read error may underlie this. V gene TRBV10-3 combines with J gene TRBJ2-7; no clear D gene. The length of the CDR3 is 18 residues. Germline assignment: CDR1 ENHRY and CDR2 SYGVKD. CDR3 nucleotide sequence: TGTGCCATCAGTGAGTCTATAATCAGGACGGGTAGTTCCTACGAACAGTACTTC. Encoded protein: CAISESIIRTGSSYEQYF.

The chain joins TRBV6-1 to TRBJ2-7; TRBD1 agrees at 9 bases. The V gene's germline CDR1 is MNHNS and CDR2 SASEGT. The J segment lost 7 bases and the V segment lost 6 bases, leaving 13 bases of the junction unmatched. The CDR3 is 15 residues long. The CDR3 coding sequence is TGTGCCAGCAGGACGGATAAACAGGGGGCGAGGGAGCAGTACTTC. Its translation is CASRTDKQGAREQYF.

This clone was seen a few times. The rearrangement uses TRBV5-1 and TRBJ2-2, with D possibly being TRBD2 (6 bases). The length of the CDR3 is 15 residues. The germline CDR1 and CDR2 sequences are SGHRS and YFSETQ. Trimming left V 1 base short and J 5 bases short, with 12 bases between. The CDR3 protein is CASSLTSGETGELFF. DNA of the CDR3: TGCGCCAGCAGCTTGACGTCGGGGGAGACCGGGGAGCTGTTTTTT.

CDR3 bases: TGTGCCAGCAGAAATGGACTAAACTACGAGCAGTACTTC. Protein product: CASRNGLNYEQYF. The V call is TRBV7-9, the J call TRBJ2-7; TRBD2 might be the D (6 bases). In germline, CDR1 is SEHNR, CDR2 FQNEAQ (reference sequence). This CDR3 contains 13 residues. V lost 6 bases and J 3 bases, leaving 12 bases between the germline ends.

This clone was seen once. This rearrangement joins TRBV2 to TRBJ2-5; possibly TRBD1 for D (6 bases). V was clipped by 5 bases and J by 5 bases, with 15 bases between them. Germline V gene lookup returns CDR1 SNHLY and CDR2 FYNNEI. The CDR3 has 14 amino acids. In DNA form, the CDR3 reads TGTGCCAGCAGTTCCGACAGGAGCTGGGAGACCCAGTACTTC. It codes for CASSSDRSWETQYF.

V gene TRBV5-1 combines with J gene TRBJ1-5, with no clear D. There are 13 residues in the CDR3. V was shortened by 4 bases and J by 6 bases, with 11 bases between the two germline ends. Germline CDR1 and CDR2: SGHRS and YFSETQ. The CDR3 region is CASSPGPGQPQHF. CDR3 bases: TGCGCCAGCAGCCCCGGACCGGGTCAGCCCCAGCATTTT. The full variable domain, in which reference TRBV5-1 and TRBJ1-5 provide the parts outside the CDR3, is KAGVTQTPRYLIKTRGQQVTLSCSPISGHRSVSWYQQTPGQGLQFLFEYFSETQRNKGNFPGRFSGRQFSNSRSEMNVSTLELGDSALYLCASSPGPGQPQHFGDGTRLSIL.

The chain uses TRBV6-5 and TRBJ2-7; 9 bases map to TRBD2. Trimming took 5 bases from V and 5 from J; bases not matched to a gene: 10. The CDR3 has 15 residues. Germline CDR1 MNHEY, CDR2 SVGAGI. The CDR3: CASSRRGGRFDEQYF. DNA of the CDR3: TGTGCCAGCAGTAGGCGGGGGGGCCGTTTCGACGAGCAGTACTTC.

The rearrangement links TRBV6-1 to TRBJ2-3, with TRBD2 matching 7 bases. The V and J ends lost 1 base and 1 base, in that order; junction bases with no gene match: 2. Germline V gene sequence: CDR1 MNHNS, CDR2 SASEGT. The CDR3 is 15 amino acids. The CDR3 reads CASSEEAGGTDTQYF. The CDR3 DNA sequence: TGTGCCAGCAGTGAAGAGGCGGGGGGCACAGATACGCAGTATTTT.

V and J are TRBV6-1 and TRBJ2-7; D assignment may be TRBD1 or TRBD2 (5 bases each). V lost 1 base to trimming and J lost 8 bases, with 12 bases between them. Germline CDR1 and CDR2: MNHNS and SASEGT. This CDR3 has 13 amino acids. The CDR3 reads CASSEEGTGKQYF. In DNA form, the CDR3 reads TGTGCCAGCAGTGAAGAGGGGACCGGGAAGCAGTACTTC.

A single count supports this clone. Written as DNA, the CDR3 is TGTGCCAGCACACCCAGTGGGGGCGCAATAGAGACCCAGTACTTC. Translating it yields CASTPSGGAIETQYF. This chain joins TRBV6-6 and TRBJ2-5, with D possibly being TRBD1 (6 bases). The CDR3 is 15 residues long. Germline V gives CDR1 MNHNY, CDR2 SVGAGI (reference sequence). V was pared by 7 bases and J by 4 bases, with 19 bases between.

The rearrangement uses TRBV6-5 and TRBJ2-1; 13 bases are a match to TRBD2. CDR1 MNHEY and CDR2 SVGAGI come from the germline V gene. The CDR3 is 15 residues long. The J segment lost 7 bases and the V segment lost 6 bases, leaving 6 bases of the junction unmatched. CDR3 DNA: TGTGCCAGCAGACTACTAGCGGGGGGGGAAAATGAGCAGTTCTTC. This gives the protein CASRLLAGGENEQFF.

This sequence joins TRBV10-3 and TRBJ1-1; tentative D call: TRBD1 (6 bases). The CDR3 totals 14 residues. Germline lookup yields CDR1 ENHRY and CDR2 SYGVKD. Trimming stripped 4 bases from V and 3 bases from J, with 12 bases between. The CDR3 nucleotides read TGTGCCATCAGTGTGGGAGCAGGGGACACTGAAGCTTTCTTT. Amino acid sequence: CAISVGAGDTEAFF.

The V and J genes are TRBV6-1 and TRBJ1-6; D remains unclear. Trimming cost V 4 bases and J 6 bases, with 10 bases left between them. This CDR3 spans 14 amino acids. Per the germline V gene, CDR1 is MNHNS and CDR2 is SASEGT. In nucleotides, the CDR3 is TGTGCCAGCAGTGTGCGGGAGCGTAATTCACCCCTCCACTTT. The encoded protein is CASSVRERNSPLHF.

V usage is TRBV6-5 and J usage is TRBJ2-7; 7 positions match TRBD1. Germline-derived CDR1 and CDR2 are MNHEY and SVGAGI. This CDR3 region has 11 residues. The V segment lost 6 bases and the J segment 4 bases; nucleotides outside the gene matches: 0. The CDR3 sequence: CASRQGYEQYF. The DNA of the CDR3 is TGTGCCAGCAGACAGGGGTACGAGCAGTACTTC.

This chain links TRBV29-1 with TRBJ1-1, with D perhaps matching TRBD1 (5 bases). V was shortened by 5 bases and J by 5 bases, with 18 bases between the two germline ends. Per the germline V gene, CDR1 is SQVTM and CDR2 is ANQGSEA. This CDR3 comprises 14 residues. In DNA form, the CDR3 reads TGCAGCGTTCATTCTGGGGCCCCGGGAACTGAAGCTTTCTTT. Translating gives CSVHSGAPGTEAFF.

This clone was detected only a few times. This rearrangement joins TRBV30 to TRBJ1-1; D gene uncertain. V gave up 3 bases and J gave up 4 bases, with 15 bases separating them. The CDR3 sequence is 14 residues long. CDR1 is GTSNPN, CDR2 SVGIG, per germline (reference sequence). The CDR3 is CAWRPPRRTTEAFF. For the CDR3, the DNA is TGTGCCTGGAGGCCCCCAAGGAGGACCACTGAAGCTTTCTTT.

The V gene is TRBV29-1, the J gene TRBJ2-2; maybe TRBD2 (5 bases). Germline V gene data show CDR1 as SQVTM and CDR2 as ANQGSEA. V was pared by 5 bases and J by 4 bases, with 14 bases between. The CDR3 loop spans 14 amino acids. CDR3 nucleotide sequence: TGCAGCGTTCTGTGGCAGGCGGGCACCGGGGAGCTGTTTTTT. It yields the protein CSVLWQAGTGELFF.

This clone was observed a single time. The chain combines TRBV9 with TRBJ1-3; tentatively, D is TRBD1 (5 bases). The CDR3 spans 15 residues. CDR1 SGDLS and CDR2 YYNGEE come from the germline V gene. Deletions cut 4 bases from V and 1 base from J, with 12 bases between. The DNA for the CDR3 is TGTGCCAGCAGCCGATCCGGGGGTTCTGGAAACACCATATATTTT. Translation gives CASSRSGGSGNTIYF.

CDR3 region: CASSLGDRGIQETQYF. The CDR3 DNA sequence: TGTGCCAGCAGCTTGGGTGACAGGGGCATCCAAGAGACCCAGTACTTC. The chain recombines TRBV5-4 with TRBJ2-5; 8 bases match TRBD1. Unmatched junction bases numbered 5, after V lost 0 bases and J lost 1 base. This CDR3 has 16 residues. CDR1 is SGHNT and CDR2 is YYREEE in the germline V gene (reference sequence).

About this clone: Other DNA sequences in the sample encode the same CDR3. The V gene is TRBV30, the J gene TRBJ2-7, with unresolved D. Trimming removed 0 bases from V and 3 bases from J, with 6 bases in between. CDR3 length equals 12 residues. Germline-derived CDR1 and CDR2 are GTSNPN and SVGIG (reference sequence). The CDR3 DNA is TGTGCCTGGAGTGTACGCGGCTACGAGCAGTACTTC. This translates into CAWSVRGYEQYF.

V and J are TRBV6-6 and TRBJ1-4; D remains ambiguous. The CDR3 consists of 15 residues. Trimming shortened V by 6 bases and J by 1 base, and 12 bases separated the two germline ends. The germline V gene has CDR1 MNHNY and CDR2 SVGAGI (reference sequence). The CDR3 region is CASRPQGLTNEKLFF. The CDR3 nucleotides are TGTGCCAGCAGGCCTCAAGGGTTAACTAATGAAAAACTGTTTTTT.